This passage covers 5 T cell receptor beta chains from one sample sequenced in a study of Graves' ophthalmopathy and Graves' hyperthyroidism. RNA served as the template for amplifying TCR beta CDR3 regions. Following a first-round RT-PCR that used HTBI primers, a second-round multiplex PCR was carried out. TCRdb reprocessed the multiplex PCR reads via MiXCR and lists one record per CDR3 protein. There are around 1.1 million distinct CDR3 sequences in the sample; roughly 35% occur only once, and around 10% lies in the top ten. Material for sequencing was peripheral blood or thyroid tissue (not recorded which). These receptors originate from an adult man with Graves' hyperthyroidism.

To note about this clonotype: This sequence may be a read error, since a much larger clone differs from it by one base. The rearrangement links TRBV20-1 to TRBJ1-3, with D maybe TRBD1 (6 bases). Germline CDR1 reads DFQATT; CDR2 reads SNEGSKA (reference sequence). The germline V and J ends were trimmed by 4 bases and 4 bases, with 20 bases remaining between them. The CDR3 loop spans 16 amino acids. CDR3 coding DNA: TGCAGTGCTAAACACAATTCGGGGGCAGGGGGAAACACCATATATTTT. This translates into CSAKHNSGAGGNTIYF.

Only a few counts were recorded for this clonotype. The V call is TRBV20-1, the J call TRBJ2-7, with 9 bases identical to TRBD1. Germline V gene data show CDR1 as DFQATT and CDR2 as SNEGSKA (reference sequence). V dropped 5 bases and J dropped 2; count of bases not matched to a gene: 4. This CDR3 contains 13 residues. The CDR3 loop reads CSAWTGDTYEQYF. The CDR3 DNA reads as TGCAGTGCTTGGACAGGGGACACCTACGAGCAGTACTTC.

This clonotype was seen at least ten times. The rearrangement joins TRBV29-1 to TRBJ1-6; 7 bases map to TRBD1. Germline CDR1 and CDR2: SQVTM and ANQGSEA. The CDR3 covers 13 residues. V was pared by 3 bases and J by 6 bases, with 2 bases of the junction left unmatched. DNA for the CDR3: TGCAGCGTTGACTCAGGGGGTAATTCACCCCTCCACTTT. The encoded protein is CSVDSGGNSPLHF.

This clonotype occurred a few times. A read error may produce the germline difference seen at one junction end. The V and J genes are TRBV10-3 and TRBJ1-5; no clear D gene. The CDR3 loop spans 13 amino acids. Per the germline V gene, CDR1 is ENHRY and CDR2 is SYGVKD. CDR3: CASSYSENQPQHF. The CDR3 coding sequence is TGTGCCAGCAGTTACTCGGAAAATCAGCCCCAGCATTTT.

This clonotype was counted ten times or more. V and J are TRBV13 and TRBJ2-5, with 9 bases fitting TRBD1. V shed 1 base, J shed 4 bases, and the junction held 10 bases outside the gene matches. Germline CDR1 and CDR2: PRHDT and FYEKMQ (reference sequence). The CDR3 has 17 residues. Here the CDR3 reads CASSLDRGTGKRETQYF. The CDR3, as DNA: TGTGCCAGCAGCTTAGATCGGGGGACAGGGAAACGAGAGACCCAGTACTTC. Looking up the rest from reference TRBV13 and TRBJ2-5 gives the full variable domain: AAGVIQSPRHLIKEKRETATLKCYPIPRHDTVYWYQQGPGQDPQFLISFYEKMQSDKGSIPDRFSAQQFSDYHSELNMSSLELGDSALYFCASSLDRGTGKRETQYFGPGTRLLVL.